The text below deals with one T cell receptor (beta chain). These data belong to a study of blood T cell repertoires in COVID-19. Across the study: The samples span acute and convalescent COVID-19 from the United States, Italy and Spain. Sample material is recorded as cDNA or gDNA derived from T cells, B-cell-depleted T cells, or PBMCs.

The CDR3 extends over 14 amino acids. V lost 4 bases and J 0 bases, leaving 9 bases between the germline ends. CDR1 and CDR2 from the germline V gene are SGHRS and YFSETQ. In the study's own analysis: Scientists estimated how many nucleated cells there were by amplifying reference gene primers. TCRdb's table, derived via immunoSEQ multiplex PCR, lists solely in-frame clones and lacks some. V and J calls and clone size come straight from that table; D and trimming were deduced from the DNA. The sample lists around 140,000 clones; under 90% were seen once. Sequencing input: peripheral blood. The TCR sequence derives from a man between 70 and 80 years old who had recovered from COVID-19. The rearrangement links TRBV5-1 to TRBJ2-3; no reliable D call. Written as DNA, the CDR3 is TGCGCCAGCAGCGTGCTAGACAGCACAGATACGCAGTATTTT. Translation gives CASSVLDSTDTQYF.